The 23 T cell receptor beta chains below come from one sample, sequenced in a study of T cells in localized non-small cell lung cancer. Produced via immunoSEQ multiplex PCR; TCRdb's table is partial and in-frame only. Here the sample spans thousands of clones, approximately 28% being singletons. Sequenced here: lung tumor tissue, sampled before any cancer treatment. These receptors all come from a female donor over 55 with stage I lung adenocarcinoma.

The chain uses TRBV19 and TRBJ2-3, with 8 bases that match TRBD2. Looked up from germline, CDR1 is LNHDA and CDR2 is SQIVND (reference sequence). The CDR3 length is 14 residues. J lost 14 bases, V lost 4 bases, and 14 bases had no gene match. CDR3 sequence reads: CASSRRTSGEDLYF. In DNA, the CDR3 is TGTGCCAGTAGTAGAAGAACTAGCGGAGAAGATCTGTATTTT.

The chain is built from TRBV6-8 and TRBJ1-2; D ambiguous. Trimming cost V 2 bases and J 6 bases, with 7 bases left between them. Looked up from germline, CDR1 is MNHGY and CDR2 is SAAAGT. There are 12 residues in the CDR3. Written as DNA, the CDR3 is TGTGCCAGCAGTTACAGCGGCAATGGCTACACCTTC. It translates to CASSYSGNGYTF.

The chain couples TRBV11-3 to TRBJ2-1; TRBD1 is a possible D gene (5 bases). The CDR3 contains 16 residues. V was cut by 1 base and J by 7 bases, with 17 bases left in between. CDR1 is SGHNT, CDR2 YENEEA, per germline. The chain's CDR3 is CASSLVGATTWNEQFF. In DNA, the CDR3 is TGTGCCAGCAGCTTAGTTGGGGCGACAACCTGGAATGAGCAGTTCTTC.

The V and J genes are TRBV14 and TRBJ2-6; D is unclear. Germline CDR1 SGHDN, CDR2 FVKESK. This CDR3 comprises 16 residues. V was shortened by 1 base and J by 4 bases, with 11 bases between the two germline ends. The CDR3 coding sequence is TGTGCCAGCAGCCAAGGGGGATATTCCGGGGCCAACGTCCTGACTTTC. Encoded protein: CASSQGGYSGANVLTF.

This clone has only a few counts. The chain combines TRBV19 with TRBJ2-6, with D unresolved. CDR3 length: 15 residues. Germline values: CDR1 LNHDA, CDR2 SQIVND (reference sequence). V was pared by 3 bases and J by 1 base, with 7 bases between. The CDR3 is CASSISISGANVLTF. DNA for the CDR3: TGTGCCAGTAGTATCTCTATATCTGGGGCCAACGTCCTGACTTTC. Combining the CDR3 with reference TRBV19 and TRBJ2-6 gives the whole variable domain DGGITQSPKYLFRKEGQNVTLSCEQNLNHDAMYWYRQDPGQGLRLIYYSQIVNDFQKGDIAEGYSVSREKKESFPLTVTSAQKNPTAFYLCASSISISGANVLTFGAGSRLTVL.

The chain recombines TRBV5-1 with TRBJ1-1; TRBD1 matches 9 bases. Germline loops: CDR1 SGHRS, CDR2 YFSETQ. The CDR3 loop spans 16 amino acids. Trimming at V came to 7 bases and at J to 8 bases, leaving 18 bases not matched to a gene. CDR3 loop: CASYRTPGTGLEEAFF. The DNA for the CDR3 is TGCGCCAGCTACCGGACGCCCGGGACAGGGCTGGAAGAAGCTTTCTTT.

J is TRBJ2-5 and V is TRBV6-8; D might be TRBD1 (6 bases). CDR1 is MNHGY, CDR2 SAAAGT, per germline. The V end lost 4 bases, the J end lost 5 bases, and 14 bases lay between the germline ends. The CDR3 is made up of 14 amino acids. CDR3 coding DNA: TGTGCCAGCAGTTCCGAATACAGGGCTGAGACCCAGTACTTC. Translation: CASSSEYRAETQYF.

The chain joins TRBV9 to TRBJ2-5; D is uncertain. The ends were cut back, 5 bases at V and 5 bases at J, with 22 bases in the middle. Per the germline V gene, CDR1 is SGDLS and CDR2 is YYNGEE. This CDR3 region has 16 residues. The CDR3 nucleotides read TGTGCCAGCAGATCACCGTCGGTGGGGTGGGTGGAGACCCAGTACTTC. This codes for CASRSPSVGWVETQYF.

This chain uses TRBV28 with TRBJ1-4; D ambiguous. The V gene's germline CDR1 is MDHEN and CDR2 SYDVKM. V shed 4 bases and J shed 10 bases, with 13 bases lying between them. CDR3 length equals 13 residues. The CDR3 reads CASSSFRAGKLFF. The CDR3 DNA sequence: TGTGCCAGCAGTTCGTTCCGAGCGGGAAAACTGTTTTTT.

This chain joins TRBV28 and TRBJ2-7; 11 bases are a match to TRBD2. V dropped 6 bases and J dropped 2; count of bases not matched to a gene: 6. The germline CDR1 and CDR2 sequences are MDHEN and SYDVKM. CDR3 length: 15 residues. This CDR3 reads CASSPGTSGAYEQYF. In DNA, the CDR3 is TGTGCCAGCAGCCCCGGGACTAGCGGCGCCTACGAGCAGTACTTC.

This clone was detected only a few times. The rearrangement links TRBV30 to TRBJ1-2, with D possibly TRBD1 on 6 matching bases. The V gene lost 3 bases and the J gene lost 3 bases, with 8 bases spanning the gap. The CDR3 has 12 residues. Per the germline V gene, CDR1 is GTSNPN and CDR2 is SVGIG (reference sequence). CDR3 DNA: TGTGCCTGGAGCGCAGGGGACTATGGCTACACCTTC. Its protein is CAWSAGDYGYTF. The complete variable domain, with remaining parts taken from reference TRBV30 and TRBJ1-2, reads SQTIHQWPATLVQPVGSPLSLECTVEGTSNPNLYWYRQAAGRGLQLLFYSVGIGQISSEVPQNLSASRPQDRQFILSSKKLLLSDSGFYLCAWSAGDYGYTFGSGTRLTVV.

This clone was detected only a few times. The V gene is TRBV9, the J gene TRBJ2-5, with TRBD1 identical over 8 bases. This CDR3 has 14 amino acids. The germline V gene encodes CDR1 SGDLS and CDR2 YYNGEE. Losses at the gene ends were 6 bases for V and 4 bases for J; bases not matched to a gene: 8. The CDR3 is CASIRTGSGETQYF. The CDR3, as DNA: TGTGCCAGCATCCGGACAGGGAGCGGAGAGACCCAGTACTTC. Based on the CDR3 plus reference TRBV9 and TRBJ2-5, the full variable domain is DSGVTQTPKHLITATGQRVTLRCSPRSGDLSVYWYQQSLDQGLQFLIQYYNGEERAKGNILERFSAQQFPDLHSELNLSSLELGDSALYFCASIRTGSGETQYFGPGTRLLVL.

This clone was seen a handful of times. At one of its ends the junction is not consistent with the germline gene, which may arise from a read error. The CDR3 sequence: CASSDSSGNTGELFF. In DNA form, the CDR3 reads TGTGCCAGCAGTGACTCTAGCGGGAACACCGGGGAGCTGTTTTTT. The chain carries TRBV6-8 and TRBJ2-2; TRBD2 agrees at 7 bases. CDR1 and CDR2 (germline): MNHGY, SAAAGT. CDR3 length: 15 residues.

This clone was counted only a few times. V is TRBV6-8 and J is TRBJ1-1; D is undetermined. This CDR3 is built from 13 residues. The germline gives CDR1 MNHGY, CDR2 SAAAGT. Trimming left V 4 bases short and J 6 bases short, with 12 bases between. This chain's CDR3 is CASSSDAGPEAFF. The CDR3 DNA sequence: TGTGCCAGCAGTTCAGATGCTGGCCCTGAAGCTTTCTTT.

CDR3 residues: CAAAGYDEKLFF. In nucleotides, the CDR3 is TGTGCCGCCGCGGGATATGATGAAAAACTGTTTTTT. J is TRBJ1-4 and V is TRBV19, with D unresolved. This CDR3 is built from 12 residues. The V gene's germline CDR1 is LNHDA and CDR2 SQIVND (reference sequence). Trimming took off 11 bases at V and 6 bases at J, with 13 bases between the two ends.

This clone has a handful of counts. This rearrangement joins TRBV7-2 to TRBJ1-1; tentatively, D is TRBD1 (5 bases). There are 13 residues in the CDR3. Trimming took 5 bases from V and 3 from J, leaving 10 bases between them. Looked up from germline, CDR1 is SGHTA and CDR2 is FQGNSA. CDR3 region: CASSRGRHTEAFF. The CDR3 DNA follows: TGTGCCAGCAGCCGGGGACGCCACACTGAAGCTTTCTTT.

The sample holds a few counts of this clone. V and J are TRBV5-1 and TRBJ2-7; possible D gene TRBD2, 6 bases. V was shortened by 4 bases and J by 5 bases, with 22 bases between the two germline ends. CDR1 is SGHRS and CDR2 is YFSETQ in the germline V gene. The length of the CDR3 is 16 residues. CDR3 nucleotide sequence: TGCGCCAGCAGCCTGCCCACCGGGACGGCTAGCGACGAGCAGTACTTC. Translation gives CASSLPTGTASDEQYF.

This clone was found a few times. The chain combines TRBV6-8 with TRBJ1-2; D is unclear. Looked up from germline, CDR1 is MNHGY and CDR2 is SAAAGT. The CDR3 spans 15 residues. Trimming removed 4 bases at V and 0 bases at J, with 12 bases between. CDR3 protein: CASSFRSWANYGYTF. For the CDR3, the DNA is TGTGCCAGCAGTTTCAGGTCCTGGGCTAACTATGGCTACACCTTC.

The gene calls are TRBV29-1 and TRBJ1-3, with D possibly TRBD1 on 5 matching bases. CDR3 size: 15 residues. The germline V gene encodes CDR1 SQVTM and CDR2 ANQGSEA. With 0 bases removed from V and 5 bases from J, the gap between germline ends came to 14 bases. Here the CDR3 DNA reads TGCAGCGTTGAAGAAGTCCAGGGTAGTCGAAACACCATATATTTT. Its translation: CSVEEVQGSRNTIYF. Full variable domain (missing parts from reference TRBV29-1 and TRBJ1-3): SAVISQKPSRDICQRGTSLTIQCQVDSQVTMMFWYRQQPGQSLTLIATANQGSEATYESGFVIDKFPISRPNLTFSTLTVSNMSPEDSSIYLCSVEEVQGSRNTIYFGEGSWLTVV.

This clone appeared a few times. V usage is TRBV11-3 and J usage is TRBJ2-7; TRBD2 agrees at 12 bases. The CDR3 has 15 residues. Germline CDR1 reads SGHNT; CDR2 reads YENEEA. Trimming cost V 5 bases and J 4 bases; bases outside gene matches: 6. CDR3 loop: CASSRTSGTRYEQYF. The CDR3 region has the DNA TGTGCCAGCAGCCGGACTAGCGGGACAAGGTACGAGCAGTACTTC.

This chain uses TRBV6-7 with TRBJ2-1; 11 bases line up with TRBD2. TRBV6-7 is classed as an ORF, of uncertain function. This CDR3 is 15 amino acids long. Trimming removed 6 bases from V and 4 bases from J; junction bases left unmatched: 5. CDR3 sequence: CASSHSGRVYNEQFF. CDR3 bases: TGTGCCAGCAGCCATAGCGGGAGGGTATACAATGAGCAGTTCTTC.

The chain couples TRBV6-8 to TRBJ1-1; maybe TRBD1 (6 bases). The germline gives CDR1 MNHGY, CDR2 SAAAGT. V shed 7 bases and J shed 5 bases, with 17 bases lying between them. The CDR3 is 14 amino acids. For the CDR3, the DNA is TGTGCCAGCACCGTCTCCAGGGGTAATACTGAAGCTTTCTTT. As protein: CASTVSRGNTEAFF.

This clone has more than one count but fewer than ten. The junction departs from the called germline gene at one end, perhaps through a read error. The DNA for the CDR3 is TGTGCCATCAGTGAGTCGACAGGGGGGAGAAACACCATATATTTT. This encodes CAISESTGGRNTIYF. The rearrangement links TRBV6-4 to TRBJ1-3, with 9 bases lining up with TRBD1. Germline CDR1 and CDR2: MRHNA and SNTAGT. The CDR3 is 15 amino acids.